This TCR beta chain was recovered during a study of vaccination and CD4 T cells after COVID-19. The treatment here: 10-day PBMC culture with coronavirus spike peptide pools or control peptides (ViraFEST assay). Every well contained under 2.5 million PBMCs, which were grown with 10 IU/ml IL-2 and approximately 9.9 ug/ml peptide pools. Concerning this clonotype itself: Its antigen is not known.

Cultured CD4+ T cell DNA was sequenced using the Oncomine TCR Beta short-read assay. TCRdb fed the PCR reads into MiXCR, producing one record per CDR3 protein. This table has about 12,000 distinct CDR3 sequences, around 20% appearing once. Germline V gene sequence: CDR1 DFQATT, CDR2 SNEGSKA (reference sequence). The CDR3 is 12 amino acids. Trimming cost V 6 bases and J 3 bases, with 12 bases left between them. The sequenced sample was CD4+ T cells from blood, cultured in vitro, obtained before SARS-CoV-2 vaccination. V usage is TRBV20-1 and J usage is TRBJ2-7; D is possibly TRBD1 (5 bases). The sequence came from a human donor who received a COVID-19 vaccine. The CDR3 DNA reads TGCAGTGCGGATAAGACAGACTACGAGCAGTACTTC. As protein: CSADKTDYEQYF.